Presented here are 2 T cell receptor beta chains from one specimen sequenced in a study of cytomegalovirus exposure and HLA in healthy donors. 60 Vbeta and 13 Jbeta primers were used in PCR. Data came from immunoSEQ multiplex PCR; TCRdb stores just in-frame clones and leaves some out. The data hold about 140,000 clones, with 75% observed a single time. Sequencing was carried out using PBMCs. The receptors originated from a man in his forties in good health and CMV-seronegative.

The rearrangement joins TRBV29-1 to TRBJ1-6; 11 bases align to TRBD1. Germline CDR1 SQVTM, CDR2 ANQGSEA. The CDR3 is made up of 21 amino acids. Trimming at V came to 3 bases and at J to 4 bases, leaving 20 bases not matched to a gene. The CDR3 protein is CSVDWSGSRVGTGGYNSPLHF. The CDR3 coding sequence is TGCAGCGTTGACTGGTCAGGCTCAAGGGTTGGGACAGGGGGTTATAATTCACCCCTCCACTTT.

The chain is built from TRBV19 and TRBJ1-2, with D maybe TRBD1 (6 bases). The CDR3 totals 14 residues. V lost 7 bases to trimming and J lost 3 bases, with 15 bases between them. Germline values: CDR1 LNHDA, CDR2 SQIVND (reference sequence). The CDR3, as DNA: TGTGCCAGTACCCCTGGGGGGGGCGACTATGGCTACACCTTC. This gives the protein CASTPGGGDYGYTF.